This TCR beta chain stems from a study of cytomegalovirus exposure and HLA in healthy donors. Study conclusions and caveats: Researchers reportedly found TCR beta sequences accurately predicted most subjects' HLA-A and HLA-B alleles. A further, later analysis showed that HLA-associated TCR beta chains (compared with equally common others) were more clonally expanded.

The PCR had 60 Vbeta and 13 Jbeta primers. TCRdb keeps only in-frame clones here, not all; method: immunoSEQ multiplex PCR. The repertoire holds 200,000 to 250,000 clones, with more than 75% as singletons. Germline values: CDR1 MNHNY, CDR2 SVGAGI (reference sequence). Deletions cut 7 bases from V and 3 bases from J, with 16 bases between. The CDR3 contains 14 residues. This clone was seen a handful of times. The target antigen is unknown. The origin of this receptor is a human donor in good health. Sequences were obtained from PBMCs. The chain couples TRBV6-6 to TRBJ2-7, with D uncertain. Here the CDR3 DNA reads TGTGCCAGCACCTACACGTCCCAGGACTACGAGCAGTACTTC. It yields the protein CASTYTSQDYEQYF.